These T cell receptor beta chains were read from a single sample in a study of cytomegalovirus exposure and HLA in healthy donors. TCRdb's copy holds only in-frame clones and misses some; the assay was immunoSEQ multiplex PCR. The top ten clones hold over 1.5% of a sample with approximately 190,000 clones, 65% to 85% of them seen once. Material: PBMCs. The receptor set was obtained from a man aged 40-49 years in good health and CMV-seropositive. Both conserved end residues are part of each CDR3. The D gene is left open where the match is weak. The listing skips clone size in some rows; elsewhere it reads once, few, many or a size class.

v_call	d_call	j_call	clone_size	cdr3_nt	cdr3_aa
TRBV11-2	-	TRBJ2-1	-	TGTGCCAGCAGCTTGCGACTGGACAATGAGCAGTTCTTC	CASSLRLDNEQFF
TRBV5-1	TRBD1	TRBJ2-7	-	TGCGCCAGCAGCCGACAGGGTTCGGACGAGCAGTACTTC	CASSRQGSDEQYF
TRBV27	-	TRBJ2-1	-	TGTGCCAGCCACGGGACACTCGGTGAGCAGTTCTTC	CASHGTLGEQFF
TRBV4-2	-	TRBJ2-6	-	TGTGCCAGCAGCCAGGCTTTCGGAGACAGGCAAGTCCTGACTTTC	CASSQAFGDRQVLTF
TRBV9	TRBD2	TRBJ2-1	-	TGTGCCAGCAGCGTAGCTCCGCTTGATTGGACTAGCGGCGACAATGAGCAGTTCTTC	CASSVAPLDWTSGDNEQFF
TRBV5-1	TRBD1	TRBJ2-1	-	TGCGCCAGCAGCCATGAACCGGGACAGAAACTCAATGAGCAGTTCTTC	CASSHEPGQKLNEQFF
TRBV4-2	TRBD2	TRBJ2-5	-	TGTGCCAGCAGCCAAGTTAAGGCTAGCGGGAGAATGGAGACCCAGTACTTC	CASSQVKASGRMETQYF
TRBV9	-	TRBJ1-1	few	TGTGCCAGCAGCCGCGGGGTCGGGAACACTGAAGCTTTCTTT	CASSRGVGNTEAFF
TRBV25-1	-	TRBJ2-1	-	TGTGCCAGCAGTGGGAGTACGGTTGAGCAGTTCTTC	CASSGSTVEQFF
TRBV14	-	TRBJ1-1	-	TGTGCCAGCAGCCAAGATACTCAGGGAACTGAAGCTTTCTTT	CASSQDTQGTEAFF
TRBV28	-	TRBJ2-7	-	TGTGCCAGCAGTTTTCAAAACTACGAGCAGTACTTC	CASSFQNYEQYF
TRBV6-1	TRBD2	TRBJ2-1	-	TGTGCCACCTGGGTCGGGAGGGGCGGTGAGCAGTTCTTC	CATWVGRGGEQFF
TRBV7-9	-	TRBJ2-1	-	TGTGCCAGCAGCTTAAGAGTGGACTTTGAGCAGTTCTTC	CASSLRVDFEQFF
TRBV13	TRBD2	TRBJ2-3	-	TGTGCCAGCACTCTCGGGGGGTTTGGGGGCACAGATACGCAGTATTTT	CASTLGGFGGTDTQYF
TRBV5-4	TRBD2	TRBJ2-6	-	TGTGCCAGCAGCCCCGGGGGGGTTACTGGGGCCAACGTCCTGACTTTC	CASSPGGVTGANVLTF
TRBV19	TRBD1	TRBJ1-1	few	TGTGCCAGTAGTCCCCCGGGACAGGGTCGGACTGAAGCTTTCTTT	CASSPPGQGRTEAFF
TRBV11-2	TRBD1	TRBJ1-2	few	TGTGCCAGCAGCTCCGGGACAGGGGGTTTTGGCTACACCTTC	CASSSGTGGFGYTF
TRBV7-9	TRBD1	TRBJ2-1	-	TGTGCCAGCAGCTTCTTTACAGGGGGGAATGAGCAGTTCTTC	CASSFFTGGNEQFF
TRBV6-1	-	TRBJ1-1	-	TGTGCCAGCGCTCTGCGCTCTGAAGCTTTCTTT	CASALRSEAFF
TRBV5-1	TRBD1	TRBJ1-3	-	TGCGCCAGCAGTCCTAACCAACAGGGGGCGGCTGGAAACACCATATATTTT	CASSPNQQGAAGNTIYF
TRBV5-5	-	TRBJ1-1	-	TGTGCCAGCAGCTTTACGGGGAACACTGAAGCTTTCTTT	CASSFTGNTEAFF
TRBV30	TRBD1	TRBJ1-2	few	TGTGCCTGGAGCCGGGACAGGGGGTCGCGGGGCTACACCTTC	CAWSRDRGSRGYTF
TRBV2	TRBD1	TRBJ1-2	-	TGTGCCAGCAGTACCGGGACAGGCGCCTTTAACTATGGCTACACCTTC	CASSTGTGAFNYGYTF
TRBV29-1	TRBD2	TRBJ2-5	-	TGCAGCGTCCTGAGACTAGCGGGAGGGGGGGAGACCCAGTACTTC	CSVLRLAGGGETQYF
TRBV6-1	TRBD1	TRBJ1-1	few	TGTGCCAGCAGCTATGGACAGGGGCTGACTGAAGCTTTCTTT	CASSYGQGLTEAFF
TRBV7-2	TRBD1	TRBJ1-3	once	TGTGCCAGCAGCGGCCGGGACAGGGCTGGAAACACCATATATTTT	CASSGRDRAGNTIYF
TRBV7-9	-	TRBJ1-6	-	TGTGCCAGCAGCCGGGAAGGACTCTTTCCACCCCTCCACTTT	CASSREGLFPPLHF
TRBV5-6	TRBD2	TRBJ2-7	-	TGTGCCAGCAGCTTAGGAGCGGGAGAGTACGAGCAGTACTTC	CASSLGAGEYEQYF
TRBV6-5	-	TRBJ2-5	-	TGTGCCAGCAGGACCACGGGGACCCAGTACTTC	CASRTTGTQYF
TRBV5-6	TRBD1	TRBJ1-4	-	TGTGCCAGCAGCGGGGACAGATCAACTAATGAAAAACTGTTTTTT	CASSGDRSTNEKLFF
TRBV2	-	TRBJ2-7	-	TGTGCCAGCAGTGAAGGGGCAGGGATCTCCTACGAGCAGTACTTC	CASSEGAGISYEQYF
TRBV5-1	TRBD2	TRBJ2-5	-	TGCGCCAGCAGCGTTACTAGCGGCCAAGAGACCCAGTACTTC	CASSVTSGQETQYF
TRBV7-2	-	TRBJ1-1	-	TGTGCCAGCAGCTTAGCTGCATCGGGGAACGCTGAAGCTTTCTTT	CASSLAASGNAEAFF
TRBV5-1	-	TRBJ2-7	-	TGCGCCAGCAGCTTTACAGAAATCTACGAGCAGTACTTC	CASSFTEIYEQYF
TRBV28	TRBD1	TRBJ2-7	-	TGTGCCAGCAGTTTAATGGGACAGGGGATCTACGAGCAGTACTTC	CASSLMGQGIYEQYF
TRBV27	-	TRBJ2-1	-	TGTGCCAGCAGTTCGGAGGATGAGCAGTTCTTC	CASSSEDEQFF
TRBV5-1	-	TRBJ2-7	-	TGCGCCAGCAGCTTTGTGGCCGCCTCCTACGAGCAGTACTTC	CASSFVAASYEQYF
TRBV6-6	-	TRBJ2-7	-	TGTGCCAGCAGTTACGCGGTCTCCTACGAGCAGTACTTC	CASSYAVSYEQYF
TRBV6-5	TRBD1	TRBJ2-7	-	TGTGCCAGCAGTTACGCCGGGACAGGGCCCTACGAGCAGTACTTC	CASSYAGTGPYEQYF
TRBV6-5	TRBD1	TRBJ1-2	once	TGTGCCAGCAGTGGACGGACAGGGGGCGACTATGGCTACACCTTC	CASSGRTGGDYGYTF
TRBV28	-	TRBJ1-5	-	TGTGCCAGCAGTTTAAGGACAGCTTATAGCAATCAGCCCCAGCATTTT	CASSLRTAYSNQPQHF
TRBV2	TRBD1	TRBJ2-7	-	TGTGCCAGCAGTGAGCAGGGGGCTTCGTACGAGCAGTACTTC	CASSEQGASYEQYF
TRBV5-1	-	TRBJ2-1	-	TGCGCCAGCAGCGCGGGACAGCCGTACAATGAGCAGTTCTTC	CASSAGQPYNEQFF
TRBV5-4	TRBD2	TRBJ2-7	-	TGTGCCAGCAGCACAAGGACTAGCGGGACGATGGGCGAGCAGTACTTC	CASSTRTSGTMGEQYF
TRBV6-4	-	TRBJ2-1	once	TGTGCCAGCAGTGCTGACGGGAGCTCCTACAATGAGCAGTTCTTC	CASSADGSSYNEQFF
TRBV5-4	-	TRBJ1-5	few	TGTGCCCCAAACAGCGGGTCAGTAGGTAGCAATCAGCCCCAGCATTTT	CAPNSGSVGSNQPQHF
TRBV19	-	TRBJ2-7	few	TGTGCCAGTAGTATGGATAGGGGGAACTCCTACGAGCAGTACTTC	CASSMDRGNSYEQYF
TRBV6-1	TRBD1	TRBJ2-2	-	TGTGCCAGCAAAATACAGGGGGCGAGTACCGGGGAGCTGTTTTTT	CASKIQGASTGELFF
TRBV6-4	-	TRBJ2-1	once	TGTGCCAGCAGCTCAGGGGTCTACAATGAGCAGTTCTTC	CASSSGVYNEQFF
TRBV7-7	TRBD2	TRBJ2-1	few	TGTGCTAGCAGCTTACGTATAGCGGGAGGGATAGAGAACAATGAGCAGTTCTTC	CASSLRIAGGIENNEQFF
TRBV18	TRBD2	TRBJ2-1	-	TGTGCCAGCTCACCCATTGCTAGCGGGGGAAATGAGCAGTTCTTC	CASSPIASGGNEQFF
TRBV4-2	-	TRBJ2-3	-	TGTGCCAGCAGCCAGACCCACAGGTCGGGGACTCCCTTCGGGGATACGCAGTATTTT	CASSQTHRSGTPFGDTQYF
TRBV27	TRBD1	TRBJ2-7	few	TGTGCCAGCAGTTTGCGGGACAGGGGCAACGAGCAGTACTTC	CASSLRDRGNEQYF
TRBV7-2	-	TRBJ1-6	-	TGTGCCAGCAGCCCTCAGACAGGACTTAGTAATTCACCCCTCCACTTT	CASSPQTGLSNSPLHF
TRBV13	-	TRBJ2-2	-	TGTGCCAGCACGGGTGGTCCCGCGATCACCGGGGAGCTGTTTTTT	CASTGGPAITGELFF